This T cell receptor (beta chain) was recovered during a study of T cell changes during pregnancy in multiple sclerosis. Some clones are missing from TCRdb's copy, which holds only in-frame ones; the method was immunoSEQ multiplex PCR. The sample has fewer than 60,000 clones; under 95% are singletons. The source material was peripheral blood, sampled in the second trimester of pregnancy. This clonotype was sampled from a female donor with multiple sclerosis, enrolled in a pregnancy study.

CDR3 DNA: TGTGCCAGCAGCTTAGGGACAGGGGGTTACTCCTACAATGAGCAGTTCTTC. Its translation is CASSLGTGGYSYNEQFF. The chain employs TRBV7-9 and TRBJ2-1; 10 bases map to TRBD1. Germline lookup yields CDR1 SEHNR and CDR2 FQNEAQ (reference sequence). Losses at the gene ends were 1 base for V and 0 bases for J; bases not matched to a gene: 3. The CDR3 consists of 17 residues. The variable domain in full, with the rest retrieved from reference TRBV7-9 and TRBJ2-1, is DTGVSQNPRHKITKRGQNVTFRCDPISEHNRLYWYRQTLGQGPEFLTYFQNEAQLEKSRLLSDRFSAERPKGSFSTLEIQRTEQGDSAMYLCASSLGTGGYSYNEQFFGPGTRLTVL.